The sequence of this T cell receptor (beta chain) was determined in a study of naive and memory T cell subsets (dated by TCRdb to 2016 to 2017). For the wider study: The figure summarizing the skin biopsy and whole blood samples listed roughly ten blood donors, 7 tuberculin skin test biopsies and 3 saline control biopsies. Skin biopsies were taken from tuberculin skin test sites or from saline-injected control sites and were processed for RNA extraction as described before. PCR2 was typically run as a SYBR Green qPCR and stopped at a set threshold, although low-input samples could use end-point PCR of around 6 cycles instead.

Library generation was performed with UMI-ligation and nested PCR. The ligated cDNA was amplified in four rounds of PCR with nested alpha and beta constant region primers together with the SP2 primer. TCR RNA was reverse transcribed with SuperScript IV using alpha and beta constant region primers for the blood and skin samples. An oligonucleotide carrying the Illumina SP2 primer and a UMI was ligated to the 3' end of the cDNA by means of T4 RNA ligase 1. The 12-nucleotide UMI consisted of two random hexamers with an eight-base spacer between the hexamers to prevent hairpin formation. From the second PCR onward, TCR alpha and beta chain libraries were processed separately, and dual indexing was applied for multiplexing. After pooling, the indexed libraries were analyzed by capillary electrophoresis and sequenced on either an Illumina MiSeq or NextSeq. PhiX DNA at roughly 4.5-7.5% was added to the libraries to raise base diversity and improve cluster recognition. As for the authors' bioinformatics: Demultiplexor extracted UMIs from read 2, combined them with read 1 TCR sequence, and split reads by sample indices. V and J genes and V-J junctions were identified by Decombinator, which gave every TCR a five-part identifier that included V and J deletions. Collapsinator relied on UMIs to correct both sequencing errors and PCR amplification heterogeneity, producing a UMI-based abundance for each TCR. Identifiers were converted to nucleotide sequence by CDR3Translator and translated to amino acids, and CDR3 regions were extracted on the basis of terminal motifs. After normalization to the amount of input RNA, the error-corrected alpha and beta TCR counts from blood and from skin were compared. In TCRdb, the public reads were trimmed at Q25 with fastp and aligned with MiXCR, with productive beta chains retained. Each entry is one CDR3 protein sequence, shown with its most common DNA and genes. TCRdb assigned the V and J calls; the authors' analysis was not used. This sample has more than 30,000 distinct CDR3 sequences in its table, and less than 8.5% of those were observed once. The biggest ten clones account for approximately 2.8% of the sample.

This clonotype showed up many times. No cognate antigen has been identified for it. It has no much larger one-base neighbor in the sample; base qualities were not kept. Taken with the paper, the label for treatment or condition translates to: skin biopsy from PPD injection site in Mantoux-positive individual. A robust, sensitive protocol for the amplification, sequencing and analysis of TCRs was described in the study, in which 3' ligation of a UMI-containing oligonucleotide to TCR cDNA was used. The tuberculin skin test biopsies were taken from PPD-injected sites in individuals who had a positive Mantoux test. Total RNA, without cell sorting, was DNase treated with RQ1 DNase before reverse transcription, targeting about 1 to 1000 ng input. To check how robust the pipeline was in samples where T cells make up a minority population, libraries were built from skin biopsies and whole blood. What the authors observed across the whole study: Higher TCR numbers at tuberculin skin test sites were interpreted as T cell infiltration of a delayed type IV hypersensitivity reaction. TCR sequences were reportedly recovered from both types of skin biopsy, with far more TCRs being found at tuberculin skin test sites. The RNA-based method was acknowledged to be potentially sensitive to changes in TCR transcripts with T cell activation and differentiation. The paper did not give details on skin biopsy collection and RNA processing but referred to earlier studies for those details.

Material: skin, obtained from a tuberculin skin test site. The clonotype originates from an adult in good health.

The DNA sequence follows: TGCAGCGTTGAGGGCGGTTACGAGCAGTACTTC. This yields the protein CSVEGGYEQYF. The rearranged segments are TRBV29-1 and TRBJ2-7; the D gene assignment is ambiguous. The CDR1 and CDR2 encoded by the germline V gene are SQVTM and ANQGSEA. Inclusive of the bounding cysteine and phenylalanine, the CDR3 is 11 residues long. Only CDR3 DNA remains: 33 bases, in frame from the first base. The trim is 3 bases for V and 4 bases for J, with a gap of 7 bases between the germline ends.